These T cell receptor beta chains were read from a single sample in a study of blood T cells in healthy people across ages. TCRdb ran MiXCR on the 5' RACE reads and lists one entry per CDR3 protein. Altogether 950,000 to 1,200,000 distinct CDR3 sequences are present, under 40% being singletons, with the ten largest covering about 12%. The sequenced material came from blood. Receptor source: a young man in good health. The CDR3 runs from the conserved cysteine through the conserved F or W. The D gene is left open where the match is weak. The size entry is marked missing in some rows and otherwise reads once, few, many or a size class.

TRBD1,TRBJ2-1,TRBV6-6,-,TGTGCCAGCAGTTACGTGACAGGGGAGATCAATGAGCAGTTCTTC,CASSYVTGEINEQFF
TRBD1,TRBJ1-2,TRBV5-5,few,TGTGCCAGCAGCTTGGACGGCGGACAGGGGCGGATCTATGGCTACACCTTC,CASSLDGGQGRIYGYTF
TRBD1,TRBJ1-2,TRBV20-1,few,TGCAGTGCGAAGACAGGGGGCGAGCTTGGCTACACCTTC,CSAKTGGELGYTF
-,TRBJ1-3,TRBV12-3/TRBV12-4,once,TGTGCCAGCAGTAACACAGGCTCTGGAAACACCATATATTTT,CASSNTGSGNTIYF
-,TRBJ1-2,TRBV28,few,TGTGCCACCCTCAGTAACTATGGCTACACCTTC,CATLSNYGYTF
TRBD1,TRBJ1-4,TRBV7-2,-,TGTGCCAGCAGCCCCCGGACAGGGGACTCAACTAAGGAAAAACTGTTTTTT,CASSPRTGDSTKEKLFF
-,TRBJ1-1,TRBV6-1,-,TGTGCCACCCGATTGGAGGGCGGGACTGAAGCTTTCTTT,CATRLEGGTEAFF
TRBD1,TRBJ2-7,TRBV20-1,-,TGCAGTGCTAGTAGGGACAGTCCTCTACTGAGCTCCTACGAGCAGTACTTC,CSASRDSPLLSSYEQYF
TRBD1,TRBJ1-2,TRBV28,few,TGTGCCAGCAGCCAAATAGGGACAGGAGCCTATGGCTACACCTTC,CASSQIGTGAYGYTF
-,TRBJ2-7,TRBV29-1,-,TGCAGCGTTGAAGGACACTACGAGCAGTACTTC,CSVEGHYEQYF
-,TRBJ1-6,TRBV5-4,few,TGTGCCAGCAGCCCCGGATTGGATTCACCCCTCCACTTT,CASSPGLDSPLHF
-,TRBJ1-2,TRBV21-1,-,TGTGCCAGCAGCTCCCGACGAAGGGGGGGCGCCTATGGCTACACCTTC,CASSSRRRGGAYGYTF
TRBD1,TRBJ1-1,TRBV3-1,-,TGTGCCAGCAGCCAAGCCGTCACAGGGGGGGAAGCTTTCTTT,CASSQAVTGGEAFF
-,TRBJ1-6,TRBV13,few,TGTGCCAGCAGCGAGGATCGTAATTCACCCCTCCACTTT,CASSEDRNSPLHF
-,TRBJ2-7,TRBV29-1,-,TGCAGCGTACGGGTCGAAAACTCCTACGAGCAGTACTTC,CSVRVENSYEQYF
-,TRBJ1-1,TRBV29-1,-,TGCAGCGATTCGGGTAGTCCTGAAGCTTTCTTT,CSDSGSPEAFF
-,TRBJ1-3,TRBV2,-,TGTGCCAGCAGTGATACAGGGCCCTACTCTGGAAACACCATATATTTT,CASSDTGPYSGNTIYF
TRBD1,TRBJ1-3,TRBV27,-,TGTGCCAGCAGCTTACAGGGGAACTCTGGAAACACCATATATTTT,CASSLQGNSGNTIYF
-,TRBJ1-1,TRBV12-3/TRBV12-4,once,TGTGCCAGCAGGTTTCAGGACTTGAACACTGAAGCTTTCTTT,CASRFQDLNTEAFF
-,TRBJ1-3,TRBV4-2,-,TGTGCCAGCAGCCAAGAAGTCTACTCTGGAAACACCATATATTTT,CASSQEVYSGNTIYF
TRBD2,TRBJ2-1,TRBV11-2,few,TGTGCCAGCAGCCATGAGCGGGGGGGCTTCAATGAGCAGTTCTTC,CASSHERGGFNEQFF
TRBD1,TRBJ1-5,TRBV10-3,few,TGTGCCATCAGTGATCAGGGGGCCGAGCAGCCCCAGCATTTT,CAISDQGAEQPQHF
-,TRBJ2-3,TRBV20-1,-,TGCAGTGCTAGAGATCACGGGGAAACAGATACGCAGTATTTT,CSARDHGETDTQYF
TRBD1,TRBJ2-1,TRBV6-2/TRBV6-3,-,TGTGCCAGCAACAGACAGGGGCCAAATGAGCAGTTCTTC,CASNRQGPNEQFF
TRBD1,TRBJ2-7,TRBV24-1,few,TGTGCCACCAGTGATGGGACAGGCGACGAGCAGTACTTC,CATSDGTGDEQYF
-,TRBJ2-3,TRBV7-2,-,TGTGCCAGCAGCCTGCTATCCCAGGGGGATACGCAGTATTTT,CASSLLSQGDTQYF
TRBD2,TRBJ2-5,TRBV27,-,TGTGCCAGCAGTCCCCGCCGCCCACTAGCGGTCAGGGAGGAGACCCAGTACTTC,CASSPRRPLAVREETQYF
-,TRBJ1-6,TRBV6-5,-,TGTGCCAGCAGTCCCCCTGACTCAGGGACTCCCCTCCACTTT,CASSPPDSGTPLHF
-,TRBJ1-2,TRBV29-1,-,TGCAGCGTTAATCCGCCGGTGAGTTCCGGCTATGGCTACACCTTC,CSVNPPVSSGYGYTF
TRBD2,TRBJ2-3,TRBV4-3,-,TGCGCCAGTAGGACTAGCCTCACAGATACGCAGTATTTT,CASRTSLTDTQYF
-,TRBJ1-2,TRBV4-3,-,TGCGCCAGCAGCCCCCCGGAGAGACCTAACTATGGCTACACCTTC,CASSPPERPNYGYTF
-,TRBJ1-1,TRBV4-1,few,TGCGCCAGCAGCCAACGGGTTCTAAACACTGAAGCTTTCTTT,CASSQRVLNTEAFF
-,TRBJ2-3,TRBV7-2,-,TGTGCCAGCAGCTTAATGGGGGCAACAGATACGCAGTATTTT,CASSLMGATDTQYF